Sequencing of this T cell receptor beta chain was carried out in a study of CD8+ T cells in alopecia areata. Across the study: The share of scalp area affected provided the severity score for treated patients.

Study results and caveats: Possibly because of HLA-related factors, TCR sharing was less clear across patients than in mice. Many expanded lesional clones persisted in scalp and blood during tofacitinib.

Extraction and reverse transcription of RNA yielded cDNA as the sequencing template. Libraries were prepared by immunoSEQ multiplex PCR; TCRdb keeps only in-frame clonotypes and omits some of them. This table has about 76,000 clones, about 71% appearing once. Trimming shortened V by 5 bases and J by 5 bases, and 18 bases separated the two germline ends. The CDR3 totals 15 residues. The germline gives CDR1 SEHNR, CDR2 FQNEAQ (reference sequence). To note about this clone: Its target is not known.

Treatment of the sample: oral pan-JAK inhibitor, 5-10 mg twice daily. Source: CD8+ T cells sorted from blood, taken at week 24, from a patient treated with tofacitinib. The chain joins TRBV7-9 to TRBJ2-5, with D maybe TRBD1 (6 bases). This clonotype was obtained from a human donor with alopecia areata. CDR3 region: CASSLSWPGDETQYF. CDR3 nucleotide sequence: TGTGCCAGCAGCCTATCCTGGCCAGGGGACGAGACCCAGTACTTC.